This paragraph covers one TCR beta chain sequence. This record comes from a study of blood T cell repertoires in COVID-19. The assay was immunoSEQ multiplex PCR, and TCRdb's table has in-frame clones only and misses some. This table holds 150,000 to 180,000 clones, about 80% found once. Seattle's cohort entered during active infection and was followed longitudinally. V was shortened by 8 bases and J by 0 bases, with 5 bases between the two germline ends. From germline, CDR1 is MNHEY and CDR2 SVGAGI. CDR3 length: 12 residues. J is TRBJ1-3 and V is TRBV6-5; D unclear. This TCR was sampled from an older woman with COVID-19, enrolled during active disease. The source material was peripheral blood. The CDR3 nucleotides are TGTGCCAGCCTAAACTCTGGAAACACCATATATTTT. Encoded protein: CASLNSGNTIYF.